Below, 4 T cell receptor beta chains from the same sample are listed, as sequenced in a study of cytomegalovirus exposure and HLA in healthy donors (dated by TCRdb to about 2017). Receptor amplification or capture employed the immunoSEQ multiplex PCR assay. A mixture of 60 forward primers for TCR Vbeta segments and 13 reverse primers for TCR Jbeta segments was used in the multiplex PCR. TCRdb mirrors the immuneACCESS table, restricted to in-frame sequences. Some clones are absent from its copies; in checked studies, under half trace to an unresolved V gene, and the reason for the others is unknown. The sample table shows roughly 140,000 clones, and more than 60% are seen once. The ten largest clones add up to about 2.8% of the sample. Source material: PBMCs. These receptors were obtained from a male donor in good health and CMV-seronegative.

The V gene is TRBV19, the J gene TRBJ1-1; TRBD1 aligns across 9 bases. The CDR3 consists of 16 residues. Germline trimming cut 3 bases from V and 4 bases from J; bases unmatched to any gene: 9. Germline V gene lookup returns CDR1 LNHDA and CDR2 SQIVND (reference sequence). CDR3 DNA: TGTGCCAGTAGTATCACAGGGGGCAGGTTGGGCACTGAAGCTTTCTTT. It translates to CASSITGGRLGTEAFF.

The chain links TRBV5-8 to TRBJ2-7, with 8 nucleotides matching TRBD1. The trim removed 4 bases at V and 4 bases at J, leaving 7 bases unmatched. The CDR3 consists of 14 residues. Germline V gene data show CDR1 as SGHTS and CDR2 as YDEGEE. CDR3 nucleotides: TGTGCCAGCAGCCCTGGGACAGGCGGATACGAGCAGTACTTC. Residues: CASSPGTGGYEQYF.

The CDR3 coding sequence is TGTGCCACGAGGACAGGGAATGAGCAGGCTGAAGCTTTCTTT. Encoded protein: CATRTGNEQAEAFF. This chain links TRBV19 with TRBJ1-1; 8 positions agree with TRBD1. Germline lookup yields CDR1 LNHDA and CDR2 SQIVND (reference sequence). V gave up 10 bases and J gave up 6 bases; unmatched junction bases: 13. The CDR3 extends over 14 amino acids.

This chain uses TRBV9 with TRBJ2-3; 8 positions agree with TRBD2. Germline V gene data show CDR1 as SGDLS and CDR2 as YYNGEE. This CDR3 contains 14 residues. V gave up 6 bases and J gave up 0 bases; unmatched junction bases: 3. The CDR3: CASTRGGSTDTQYF. The CDR3 DNA reads TGTGCCAGCACCCGGGGGGGGAGCACAGATACGCAGTATTTT.